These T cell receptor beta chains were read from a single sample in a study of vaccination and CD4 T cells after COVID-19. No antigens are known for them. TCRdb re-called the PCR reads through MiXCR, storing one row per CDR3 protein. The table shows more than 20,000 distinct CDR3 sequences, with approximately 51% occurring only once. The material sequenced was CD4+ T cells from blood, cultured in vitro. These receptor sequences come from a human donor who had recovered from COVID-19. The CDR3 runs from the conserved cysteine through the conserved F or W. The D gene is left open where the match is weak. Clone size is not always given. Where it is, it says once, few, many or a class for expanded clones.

CDR3 protein: CASSHTAGFTDTQYF; CDR3 DNA: TGTGCCAGCAGTCATACAGCTGGTTTCACAGATACGCAGTATTTT; J gene: TRBJ2-3; clone size: .; V gene: TRBV6-2/TRBV6-3; D gene: .
CDR3 protein: CASSDPGLAKNIQYF; CDR3 DNA: TGTGCCAGCAGTGACCCAGGACTAGCCAAAAACATTCAGTACTTC; J gene: TRBJ2-4; clone size: few; V gene: TRBV25-1; D gene: .
CDR3 protein: CASSPDSYYGYTF; CDR3 DNA: TGTGCCAGCAGCCCAGACAGCTACTATGGCTACACCTTC; J gene: TRBJ1-2; clone size: .; V gene: TRBV11-2; D gene: .
CDR3 protein: CASRGPRQGSGANVLTF; CDR3 DNA: TGTGCCAGTAGGGGGCCAAGACAGGGGAGCGGGGCCAACGTCCTGACTTTC; J gene: TRBJ2-6; clone size: .; V gene: TRBV19; D gene: TRBD1
CDR3 protein: CASSLDAGGDEQFF; CDR3 DNA: TGTGCCAGCAGCTTAGACGCTGGTGGGGATGAGCAGTTCTTC; J gene: TRBJ2-1; clone size: few; V gene: TRBV7-6; D gene: .
CDR3 protein: CASSRALAIDYEQYF; CDR3 DNA: TGTGCCAGCAGCCGGGCGCTAGCAATCGACTACGAGCAGTACTTC; J gene: TRBJ2-7; clone size: .; V gene: TRBV11-3; D gene: .
CDR3 protein: CASSVYMGGNTGELFF; CDR3 DNA: TGTGCCAGCAGCGTGTACATGGGGGGTAACACCGGGGAGCTGTTTTTT; J gene: TRBJ2-2; clone size: .; V gene: TRBV7-3; D gene: .
CDR3 protein: CAWSVTTGQGFIF; CDR3 DNA: TGTGCCTGGAGTGTGACTACGGGACAGGGGTTTATCTTC; J gene: TRBJ1-2; clone size: .; V gene: TRBV30; D gene: TRBD1
CDR3 protein: CSARGREGADTQYF; CDR3 DNA: TGCAGTGCTAGAGGCAGGGAGGGCGCAGATACGCAGTATTTT; J gene: TRBJ2-3; clone size: .; V gene: TRBV20-1; D gene: TRBD2
CDR3 protein: CATSDRTGQAFF; CDR3 DNA: TGTGCCACCAGTGATCGGACAGGACAGGCTTTCTTT; J gene: TRBJ1-1; clone size: .; V gene: TRBV24-1; D gene: TRBD1
CDR3 protein: CSARDDGRGNSYEQYF; CDR3 DNA: TGCAGTGCTAGAGATGATGGTCGTGGGAACTCCTACGAGCAGTACTTC; J gene: TRBJ2-7; clone size: .; V gene: TRBV20-1; D gene: .
CDR3 protein: CASSNLRVNTEAFF; CDR3 DNA: TGTGCCAGTAGTAACCTCCGGGTTAACACTGAAGCTTTCTTT; J gene: TRBJ1-1; clone size: few; V gene: TRBV19; D gene: .
CDR3 protein: CASSLVRLAAGEQYF; CDR3 DNA: TGTGCCAGCAGCTTAGTTAGACTAGCCGCGGGGGAGCAGTACTTC; J gene: TRBJ2-7; clone size: .; V gene: TRBV11-3; D gene: TRBD2
CDR3 protein: CATSRDAGGTQYF; CDR3 DNA: TGTGCCACCAGCAGAGATGCAGGCGGGACCCAGTACTTC; J gene: TRBJ2-5; clone size: few; V gene: TRBV15; D gene: .
CDR3 protein: CASSFRTSGSYEQYF; CDR3 DNA: TGTGCCAGCAGCTTCCGGACTAGCGGTTCCTACGAGCAGTACTTC; J gene: TRBJ2-7; clone size: .; V gene: TRBV5-4; D gene: TRBD2
CDR3 protein: CASSLTTGGRYEQYF; CDR3 DNA: TGCGCCAGCAGCTTAACGACAGGAGGCCGCTACGAGCAGTACTTC; J gene: TRBJ2-7; clone size: once; V gene: TRBV5-1; D gene: .
CDR3 protein: CASSLGAAMGSPLHF; CDR3 DNA: TGTGCCAGCAGCTTAGGCGCCGCCATGGGGTCACCCCTCCACTTT; J gene: TRBJ1-6; clone size: medium-sized; V gene: TRBV7-2; D gene: .